This record looks at one T cell receptor (beta chain) sequence and its context. Random hexamers were used to reverse transcribe 0.5 to 1 ug of RNA. The method of amplification for TCR beta CDR3 was immunoSEQ multiplex PCR, covering 54 Vbeta and 13 Jbeta. TCRdb passed the immunoSEQ multiplex PCR reads through MiXCR, listing each CDR3 protein once. The table includes about 120,000 distinct CDR3 sequences, 80% to 95% detected once. This specimen belongs to a study of CD8 T cells in Susac syndrome. Germline CDR1 is SGHRS and CDR2 is YFSETQ. Deletions cut 0 bases from V and 6 bases from J, with 7 bases between. This CDR3 comprises 14 residues.

This chain links TRBV5-1 with TRBJ1-6; D not resolved. The TCR was taken from a human donor in good health. Sequenced: CD8+ T cells from PBMCs. CDR3 loop: CASSLELSNSPLHF. In DNA form, the CDR3 reads TGCGCCAGCAGCTTGGAACTAAGTAATTCACCCCTCCACTTT.